This T cell receptor beta chain stems from a study of T cells in Graves' hyperthyroidism and ophthalmopathy. Overall study findings and caveats: The model foresaw ophthalmopathy a median around 6.4 months prior to onset.

Amplification of TCR beta CDR3 regions was performed using RNA transcripts as template. The study used the HTBI primer set for a first-round RT-PCR of the TCR CDR3. TCRdb re-analysed the multiplex PCR reads in MiXCR, keeping a single row per CDR3 protein. The table has about 360,000 distinct CDR3 sequences, 19% seen once; the top ten hold 3% to 4.5%. Diagnoses were established using clinical symptoms, serum thyroxine and TRAb, thyroid ultrasound and orbital computed tomography. This clonotype was seen a handful of times. Antigen: not known. With 5 bases removed from V and 7 bases from J, the gap between germline ends came to 18 bases. The CDR3 runs 15 residues. Germline lookup yields CDR1 SEHNR and CDR2 FQNEAQ (reference sequence).

This sequence was found in a woman younger than 30 with Graves' hyperthyroidism. J is TRBJ2-4 and V is TRBV7-9; D is perhaps TRBD2 (6 bases). The sequenced sample was blood. The CDR3 is CASSRGMQEGNIQYF. CDR3 bases: TGTGCCAGCAGCCGCGGGATGCAAGAGGGGAACATTCAGTACTTC. The complete variable domain, with remaining parts taken from reference TRBV7-9 and TRBJ2-4, reads DTGVSQNPRHKITKRGQNVTFRCDPISEHNRLYWYRQTLGQGPEFLTYFQNEAQLEKSRLLSDRFSAERPKGSFSTLEIQRTEQGDSAMYLCASSRGMQEGNIQYFGAGTRLSVL.